This T cell receptor beta chain was obtained from a study of shared clonotypes between healthy human individuals. Measured with immunoSEQ multiplex PCR; TCRdb has only the in-frame clones, and not every one. The data hold roughly 530,000 clones, with approximately 95% observed a single time. Donors included only healthy HIV-negative adults lacking recent acute infections or vaccinations. CD45RA+ naive and CD45RA-negative memory subsets were separated from CD4+ cells. J was trimmed by 3 bases and V by 5 bases; bases with no gene match: 7. The CDR3 consists of 15 residues. From germline, CDR1 is LNHDA and CDR2 SQIVND (reference sequence).

The chain combines TRBV19 with TRBJ2-3; 8 nucleotides agree with TRBD1. The sequenced sample consisted of naive CD4+ T cells sorted from blood. Described subset: CD45RA+ positively selected. This sequence originates from a woman in her thirties in good health. DNA for the CDR3: TGTGCCAGTAGTTTACGACAGGGGTGGACAGATACGCAGTATTTT. It encodes CASSLRQGWTDTQYF.